This entry is about one T cell receptor beta chain. Antigen specificity is unknown. The data were taken from a study of CD8 T cells in Susac syndrome. The wider study: Patients with Susac syndrome were therapy-naive, taking corticosteroids, with some also receiving intravenous immunoglobulin, or taking intravenous immunoglobulin alone at the time their blood was drawn.

In Susac syndrome patients, recently defined diagnostic criteria for definite or probable disease were met. Purification of the CD8+ and CD4+ T cells relied on negative isolation, and TEMRA cells underwent FACS enrichment. Study-level findings and limits: The Susac syndrome CD4+ T cell repertoires displayed no clonal expansion.

The CDR3 spans 14 residues. Germline CDR1 reads SNHLY; CDR2 reads FYNNEI. V was pared by 4 bases and J by 4 bases, with 10 bases between. When the RNA was reverse transcribed, random hexamers were used with an input of about 0.45 to 1 ug. One entry per CDR3 protein, called by TCRdb with MiXCR from the immunoSEQ multiplex PCR reads. The table records approximately 180,000 distinct CDR3 sequences, roughly 90% of them present only once. This clonotype originated in a human donor with Susac syndrome. The rearrangement joins TRBV2 to TRBJ2-2, with D possibly matching TRBD2 (5 bases). The sequenced material came from CD4+ T cells from PBMCs. This CDR3 reads CASSGRTPTGELFF. The CDR3 nucleotides are TGTGCCAGCAGTGGGAGGACGCCCACCGGGGAGCTGTTTTTT.